This T cell receptor beta chain was recovered during a study of T cell clonality in common variable immunodeficiency. Libraries were prepared by immunoSEQ multiplex PCR; TCRdb keeps only in-frame clonotypes and omits some of them. The profile covers about 39,000 clones, none occurring a single time. Findings and caveats of the study: Compared with controls, CVID subjects had fewer shared TCRbeta clones.

This clone has at least ten counts. Its antigen is still unknown. The sequenced fragment ends 3 residues before the CDR3 boundary, so the rest is inferred from the germline J gene. The CDR3 covers 15 residues. CDR1 and CDR2 (germline): MNHNS, SASEGT. Trimming cost V 2 bases and J 6 bases; bases outside gene matches: 6. The TCR was taken from a person aged 18 to 75 in good health. The sequenced sample was peripheral blood mononuclear cells. The rearrangement links TRBV6-1 to TRBJ2-2; 7 bases agree with TRBD2. The CDR3 loop reads CASSESGGLAGELFF. The sequenced part of the CDR3 DNA is TGTGCCAGCAGTGAATCGGGGGGATTGGCCGGGGAG.